This TCR beta chain appears in the sequencing data of a study of T cells after yellow fever vaccination. Study-wide findings and caveats: FACS-sorted repertoires could harbor abundant contaminating bulk-population clonotypes. A small share of clonotypes appeared in both CD4 and CD8 compartments.

The V and J ends lost 11 bases and 9 bases respectively, with 17 bases between them. CDR1 and CDR2 from the germline V gene are MNHNS and SASEGT. This CDR3 has 13 amino acids. TCRdb reprocessed the 5' RACE reads via MiXCR and lists one record per CDR3 protein. The table shows 25,000 or so distinct CDR3 sequences, with approximately 4.8% occurring only once. This clonotype appeared many times. This sample comprised PBMCs, either bulk or a sorted T-cell subset (CD4+, CD8+, memory, or dextramer-sorted; not recorded which), obtained on the day of the yellow fever booster vaccination. J is TRBJ1-6 and V is TRBV6-1; D remains unclear. This TCR was recovered from a man aged 18 to 29 who received the YFV17D yellow fever vaccine. The CDR3 reads CAGTSSASSPLHF. CDR3 DNA sequence: TGTGCCGGCACAAGCAGCGCTAGTTCACCCCTCCACTTT.